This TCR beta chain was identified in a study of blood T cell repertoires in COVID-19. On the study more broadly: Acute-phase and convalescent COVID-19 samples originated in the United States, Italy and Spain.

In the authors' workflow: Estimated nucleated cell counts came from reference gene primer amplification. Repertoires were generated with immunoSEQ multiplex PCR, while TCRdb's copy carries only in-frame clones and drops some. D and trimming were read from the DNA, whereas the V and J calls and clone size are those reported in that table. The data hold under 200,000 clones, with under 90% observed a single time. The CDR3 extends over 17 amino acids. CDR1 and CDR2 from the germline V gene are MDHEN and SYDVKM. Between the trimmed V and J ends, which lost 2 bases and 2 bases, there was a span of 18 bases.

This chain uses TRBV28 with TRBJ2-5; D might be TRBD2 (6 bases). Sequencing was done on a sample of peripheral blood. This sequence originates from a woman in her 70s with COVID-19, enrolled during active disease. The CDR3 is CASSLEGGGRLQETQYF. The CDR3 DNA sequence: TGTGCCAGCAGTTTAGAGGGAGGAGGAAGATTACAAGAGACCCAGTACTTC. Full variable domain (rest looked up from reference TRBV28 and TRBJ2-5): DVKVTQSSRYLVKRTGEKVFLECVQDMDHENMFWYRQDPGLGLRLIYFSYDVKMKEKGDIPEGYSVSREKKERFSLILESASTNQTSMYLCASSLEGGGRLQETQYFGPGTRLLVL.